The rows below give T cell receptor beta chains drawn from one sample of a study of shared T cell receptors in the human thymus. Produced via immunoSEQ multiplex PCR; TCRdb's table is partial and in-frame only. The sample carries approximately 760,000 clones, roughly 88% recorded once. The same data also went into a second study, on human thymus T cells.

The material sequenced was thymocytes. These receptors came from a girl under three years old with a congenital heart defect. The CDR3 runs from the conserved cysteine through the conserved F or W. D genes are given only for firm matches. The size entry is marked missing in some rows and otherwise reads once, few, many or a size class.

d_gene	abundance	v_gene	j_gene	CDR3nt	CDR3aa
.	.	TRBV19	TRBJ2-2	TGTGCCAGTAGTCCCCGACAGGCCAGGAACACCGGGGAGCTGTTTTTT	CASSPRQARNTGELFF
TRBD1	.	TRBV4-1	TRBJ2-7	TGCGCCAGCAGCCAAGATGAACGGGACAGTGCGTACGAGCAGTACTTC	CASSQDERDSAYEQYF
TRBD2	.	TRBV10-3	TRBJ2-7	TGTGCCATCAGTGATAGCGGGGATCCTGACTCCTACGAGCAGTACTTC	CAISDSGDPDSYEQYF
TRBD1	.	TRBV6-5	TRBJ1-1	TGTGCCAGCAGTTTCATCCCAGGGGGTCAGAACACTGAAGCTTTCTTT	CASSFIPGGQNTEAFF
.	.	TRBV19	TRBJ1-6	TGTGCCAGTAGTATCCGAGAGGAGAGATATAATTCACCCCTCCACTTT	CASSIREERYNSPLHF
TRBD2	once	TRBV14	TRBJ2-5	TGTGCCAGCAGCCCCCCGACTAGCGGGGTACAAGAGACCCAGTACTTC	CASSPPTSGVQETQYF
TRBD1	.	TRBV4-3	TRBJ1-1	TGCGCCAGCAGCCAAGAAGGACAGGGGAACACTGAAGCTTTCTTT	CASSQEGQGNTEAFF
TRBD1	.	TRBV2	TRBJ2-1	TGTGCCAGCAGTGATAGGACAGGGGGGTACAATGAGCAGTTCTTC	CASSDRTGGYNEQFF
.	.	TRBV28	TRBJ1-2	TGTGCCAGCAGTTTTTTCGGGGGGGACCCCTATGGCTACACCTTC	CASSFFGGDPYGYTF
TRBD1	.	TRBV4-1	TRBJ1-5	TGCGCCAGCAGCCAAGTCCAAAACCGGACAGGGGCAAATCAGCCCCAGCATTTT	CASSQVQNRTGANQPQHF
.	.	TRBV30	TRBJ1-4	TGTGCCTGGAGAGGTTTTGCGGGGGTTGACGAAAAACTGTTTTTT	CAWRGFAGVDEKLFF
TRBD2	.	TRBV23-1	TRBJ2-5	TGCGCCAGCAGTCAATCGAAGGCTAGCGGGGGAGCGTACCAAGAGACCCAGTACTTC	CASSQSKASGGAYQETQYF
TRBD1	.	TRBV11-2	TRBJ2-7	TGTGCCAGCAGCGCCGGTCCGACAGGGGAAGCTACCTTGTACGAGCAGTACTTC	CASSAGPTGEATLYEQYF
TRBD2	few	TRBV6-4	TRBJ2-1	TGTGCCAGCAGTGAGATCGGGGGGAGGAACAATGAGCAGTTCTTC	CASSEIGGRNNEQFF
.	few	TRBV25-1	TRBJ1-2	TGTGCCAGCAGTCCATCACTCTCCTTACCCCCCTATGGCTACACCTTC	CASSPSLSLPPYGYTF
TRBD1	.	TRBV9	TRBJ1-2	TGTGCCAGCAGCGTAGCCCCGGGGACAGGGGTACATGGCTACACCTTC	CASSVAPGTGVHGYTF
.	.	TRBV10-3	TRBJ2-7	TGTGCCATCAAGGGCCCAGGGGTCAACGAGCAGTACTTC	CAIKGPGVNEQYF
.	.	TRBV28	TRBJ1-4	TGTGCAACACACAGTTTGCGTGTACTTCATAATGAAAAACTGTTTTTT	CATHSLRVLHNEKLFF
TRBD1	.	TRBV11-2	TRBJ1-1	TGTGCCAGCAGCCCCTCTTCGGCAGGGGGCAAGAGGAACACTGAAGCTTTCTTT	CASSPSSAGGKRNTEAFF
.	.	TRBV29-1	TRBJ2-2	TGCAGCGTTGAACTGGCCAACACCGGGGAGCTGTTTTTT	CSVELANTGELFF
TRBD1	once	TRBV4-2	TRBJ2-7	TGTGCCAGCAGCCAAGAAATTACAGGGGGCCTCGAGCAGTACTTC	CASSQEITGGLEQYF
.	.	TRBV5-4	TRBJ2-7	TGTGCCAGCAGCCTGCCAGACAGAGGATACGAGCAGTACTTC	CASSLPDRGYEQYF
.	.	TRBV19	TRBJ1-2	TGTGCCACCTTACCTACGGCGGACACACCTAACTATGGCTACACCTTC	CATLPTADTPNYGYTF
.	few	TRBV7-4	TRBJ1-2	TGTGCCAGCAGCTTAGATGGAGACCCCTATGGCTACACCTTC	CASSLDGDPYGYTF
TRBD1	.	TRBV6-5	TRBJ2-7	TGTGCCAGCAGTTGGACACCCGGGACAGGCGAATACGAGCAGTACTTC	CASSWTPGTGEYEQYF
.	.	TRBV6-5	TRBJ2-7	TGTGCCAGCAGGAAACAGGGTCAGTTGACCTACGAGCAGTACTTC	CASRKQGQLTYEQYF
.	.	TRBV6-1	TRBJ1-6	TGTGCCAGCGGCCATCTTCTTTCACCCCTCCACTTT	CASGHLLSPLHF
TRBD1	.	TRBV5-8	TRBJ2-3	TGTGCCAGCAGGTTGGGACAGCCCACAGATACGCAGTATTTT	CASRLGQPTDTQYF
TRBD1	.	TRBV5-1	TRBJ1-4	TGCGCCAGCAGCTTGGGGCCAGGGACAGGGGGCCAGGAGGGCGAAAAACTGTTTTTT	CASSLGPGTGGQEGEKLFF
TRBD2	.	TRBV9	TRBJ2-1	TGTGCCAGCAGCGACCCCGAGCCGGGACTAGCGGGGTCCGGTGAGCAGTTCTTC	CASSDPEPGLAGSGEQFF
TRBD1	.	TRBV9	TRBJ2-7	TGTGCCAGCAGCGCCCGTAGAGTTGGGGACCGGGACAGGGATCTTGGGGAGCAGTACTTC	CASSARRVGDRDRDLGEQYF
.	.	TRBV6-1	TRBJ2-2	TGTGCCAGCAGTGAAGCGCTTCGGGTTGGTAGAAGGGGCACCGGGGAGCTGTTTTTT	CASSEALRVGRRGTGELFF
TRBD1	.	TRBV4-1	TRBJ2-1	TGCGCCAGCAGCCACCCGACAGGGGGGCTCGTCTTTAGCTCCTACAATGAGCAGTTCTTC	CASSHPTGGLVFSSYNEQFF
.	.	TRBV4-3	TRBJ1-1	TGCGCCAGCAGCCAAGATCGGGGGGCGAACACTGAAGCTTTCTTT	CASSQDRGANTEAFF
.	.	TRBV14	TRBJ1-2	TGTGCCAGCAGCCACAAACAGGCGAACTATGGCTACACCTTC	CASSHKQANYGYTF
.	.	TRBV5-6	TRBJ1-2	TGTGCCAGCAGCCTGACAGATCCTAACTATGGCTACACCTTC	CASSLTDPNYGYTF
.	.	TRBV13	TRBJ1-2	TGTGCCAGCAGCTTACTTGGGACAAGTCATGGCTACACCTTC	CASSLLGTSHGYTF
.	.	TRBV6-7	TRBJ1-4	TGTGCCAGCGGACTTACACCTGGAGATGAAAAACTGTTTTTT	CASGLTPGDEKLFF
.	.	TRBV7-2	TRBJ1-5	TGTGCCAGCAGCTTCGGCCCCCAGAGAGGGAAGCAGCCCCAGCATTTT	CASSFGPQRGKQPQHF